The rows below give T cell receptor beta chains drawn from one sample of a study of hypomethylating agent response in myelodysplastic syndrome. The table came from immunoSEQ multiplex PCR; TCRdb's copy has only in-frame clones and leaves some out. Of several thousand clones in the sample, around 87% were seen once. The material sequenced was bone marrow, taken before or after starting hypomethylating agent treatment for myelodysplastic syndrome (not recorded which). All receptors derive from a human donor with myelodysplastic syndrome. Each CDR3 is given with its conserved first and last residue. Each record gives: J gene, D gene, V gene, clone size, CDR3 DNA, CDR3 protein. A D gene is named only where the DNA matches it firmly. Expanded clones are given a class, and other clones once, few, many or no size at all.

TRBJ1-1 | . | TRBV10-2 | . | TGCGCCAGCAGTGAGCCGACAGGGAACACTGAAGCTTTCTTT | CASSEPTGNTEAFF
TRBJ1-2 | . | TRBV30 | . | TGTGCCTGGACCGTCGGGCCAGGTAGCCTGGGTGGCTACACCTTC | CAWTVGPGSLGGYTF
TRBJ2-7 | TRBD2 | TRBV5-5 | once | TGTGCCAGCAGCTTCGGGTCTAGCGGGGCAAACTCCTACGAGCAGTACTTC | CASSFGSSGANSYEQYF
TRBJ1-4 | TRBD1 | TRBV6-5 | once | TGTGCCAGCAGTCGGGACAGGACTAATGAAAAACTGTTTTTT | CASSRDRTNEKLFF
TRBJ1-2 | . | TRBV5-1 | . | TGCGCCAGCAGCTTGGCGGGGGGCGAGGGCTATGGCTACACCTTC | CASSLAGGEGYGYTF
TRBJ1-5 | . | TRBV30 | . | TGTGCCTGGCAACTCACTGGGGGCAATCAGCCCCAGCATTTT | CAWQLTGGNQPQHF
TRBJ2-1 | TRBD1 | TRBV6-5 | . | TGTGCCAGCAGTTACTCGAACAGGGGTCCCTACAATGAGCAGTTCTTC | CASSYSNRGPYNEQFF
TRBJ2-1 | TRBD2 | TRBV7-9 | . | TGTGCCAGCAGACCCCCGGGACTAAATGAGCAGTTCTTC | CASRPPGLNEQFF
TRBJ2-1 | . | TRBV6-5 | . | TGTGCCAGCAGTTACTCGATGGGGGGTCGATACAATGAGCAGTTCTTC | CASSYSMGGRYNEQFF
TRBJ2-7 | TRBD2 | TRBV6-1 | . | TGTGCCAGCAGCTTCCTAGCGGCCCTCTACGAGCAGTACTTC | CASSFLAALYEQYF
TRBJ2-2 | TRBD1 | TRBV5-1 | . | TGCGCCAGCAGGCGGGACAGGCACACCGGGGAGCTGTTTTTT | CASRRDRHTGELFF
TRBJ2-1 | . | TRBV9 | . | TGTGCCAGCAGCGGTAGGGGAAGCTCCTACAATGAGCAGTTCTTC | CASSGRGSSYNEQFF
TRBJ2-7 | TRBD1 | TRBV11-3 | once | TGTGCCAGCAGCCAGGGACAGGGGGACTACGAGCAGTACTTC | CASSQGQGDYEQYF
TRBJ2-5 | . | TRBV30 | . | TGTGCCTGGAGTCAGACCGGGACATATGCAGAGACCCAGTACTTC | CAWSQTGTYAETQYF
TRBJ2-3 | TRBD1 | TRBV18 | . | TGTGCCAGCTCACTACAGGGGCTAGATACGCAGTATTTT | CASSLQGLDTQYF
TRBJ2-3 | . | TRBV6-1 | . | TGTGCCAGCAGTGAGAGGTCTACAGTTTCCCAGTATTTT | CASSERSTVSQYF
TRBJ1-2 | TRBD1 | TRBV5-4 | . | TGTGCCAGCAGCGTCACCGGGACAGGACATGGCTACACCTTC | CASSVTGTGHGYTF
TRBJ2-2 | . | TRBV10-2 | . | TGCGCCAGCAGTGGGCCTAGAGGGAACACCGGGGAGCTGTTTTTT | CASSGPRGNTGELFF
TRBJ2-3 | TRBD1 | TRBV29-1 | . | TGCAGCGTTCGGACAGGGAGCCGGGATACGCAGTATTTT | CSVRTGSRDTQYF
TRBJ2-1 | . | TRBV2 | . | TGTGCCAGCAGTCTAACCGGGACGAGGAACAATGAGCAGTTCTTC | CASSLTGTRNNEQFF
TRBJ2-7 | . | TRBV7-2 | . | TGTGCCAGCAGCTTAGCTCGGACAGCTAATTACGAGCAGTACTTC | CASSLARTANYEQYF
TRBJ1-2 | . | TRBV5-6 | . | TGTGCCAGCAGCTTGGCCGCGGGGGTTGGATATGGCTACACCTTC | CASSLAAGVGYGYTF
TRBJ2-6 | . | TRBV4-2 | . | TGTGCCAGCAGCCCCTGGAGCTCTGGGGCCAACGTCCTGACTTTC | CASSPWSSGANVLTF
TRBJ1-2 | TRBD1 | TRBV25-1 | . | TGTGCCAGCAGTGAATCTGGGACAGGGGCGCCCTTGGATGGCTACACCTTC | CASSESGTGAPLDGYTF
TRBJ2-3 | . | TRBV9 | . | TGTGCCAGCAGCGTAGAGGGGGGGACAAGTACAGATACGCAGTATTTT | CASSVEGGTSTDTQYF
TRBJ2-3 | . | TRBV7-2 | once | TGTGCCAGCTCGGTGTGGACAGATACGCAGTATTTT | CASSVWTDTQYF
TRBJ1-2 | . | TRBV10-3 | once | TGTGCCATCAGTCCCGAGGTGGGGGGCTACACCTTC | CAISPEVGGYTF
TRBJ1-5 | TRBD1 | TRBV7-2 | . | TGTGCCAGCAGCCCGGGAGGACAGGGGATTCAGCCCCAGCATTTT | CASSPGGQGIQPQHF
TRBJ2-7 | . | TRBV4-1 | . | TGCGCCAGCAGCCAGGAGCTCGACAGGTGGGGTTCCTACGAGCAGTACTTC | CASSQELDRWGSYEQYF
TRBJ1-1 | . | TRBV7-2 | . | TGTGCCAGCAGCTTAGCGGGGGGCCTCACTGAAGCTTTCTTT | CASSLAGGLTEAFF
TRBJ2-2 | TRBD1 | TRBV9 | . | TGTGCCAGCAGCGTCCTATCGGGACAGGGTGGGGAGCTGTTTTTT | CASSVLSGQGGELFF
TRBJ1-2 | . | TRBV19 | . | TGTGCCAGTAGTGAGGGCACAGGGCCTTACGGCTACACCTTC | CASSEGTGPYGYTF
TRBJ1-6 | . | TRBV5-1 | . | TGCGCCAGCAGAGGGGGAGAGGGATCCTATAATTCACCCCTCCACTTT | CASRGGEGSYNSPLHF
TRBJ1-4 | . | TRBV30 | . | TGTGCCTGGAGTGTACAACAGAGCTTTAATGAAAAACTGTTTTTT | CAWSVQQSFNEKLFF
TRBJ1-6 | . | TRBV11-2 | . | TGTGCCAGCAGCGATCGGTCCGCCGGGGATTCACCCCTCCACTTT | CASSDRSAGDSPLHF
TRBJ2-2 | . | TRBV11-2 | . | TGTGCCAGCAGCCCCGCGGGATTAGCCGGGGAGCTGTTTTTT | CASSPAGLAGELFF
TRBJ1-6 | TRBD1 | TRBV19 | . | TGTGCCAGTAGTATGGACAGGGGTGATAATTCACCCCTCCACTTT | CASSMDRGDNSPLHF
TRBJ1-2 | . | TRBV14 | . | TGTGCCAGCAGCCAGGGCCGACATGGCTACACCTTC | CASSQGRHGYTF
TRBJ2-3 | TRBD1 | TRBV25-1 | . | TGTGCCAGCAGCTCAGATCAGGGGGCCGGCACAGATACGCAGTATTTT | CASSSDQGAGTDTQYF
TRBJ1-1 | . | TRBV18 | few | TGTGCCAGCTCATTAACAGGGACCACTGAAGCTTTCTTT | CASSLTGTTEAFF
TRBJ1-2 | . | TRBV19 | few | TGTGCCAGTAGTATAGCCAGACTCTATGGCTACACCTTC | CASSIARLYGYTF
TRBJ2-7 | . | TRBV5-5 | . | TGTGCCAGCAGCCCCCAGGGGTGGCAGGAGAGCTCCTACGAGCAGTACTTC | CASSPQGWQESSYEQYF